Below, 14 T cell receptor beta chains from the same sample are listed, as sequenced in a study of response to subunit inactivated influenza vaccine (dated by TCRdb to the late 2010s). Libraries were prepared through RT-PCR. The sequencer was an Illumina HiSeq 2500. The public sequencing data were trimmed at Q25 with fastp and processed into clonotypes with MiXCR by TCRdb, which kept only in-frame beta chains. Duplicate CDR3 protein sequences are folded into a single record with the most common DNA and genes. The sample table shows about 540,000 distinct CDR3 sequences, and roughly 23% are seen once. Under 3.5% of the sample is held by the ten biggest clonotypes. Separately, the same data were catalogued under a study of T cells expressing NK-cell markers. From that second study: TCR beta cDNA libraries were made by 5'RACE template switching that added a universal primer site and unique molecular identifiers.

The starting material was CD4+ T cells sorted from PBMCs, obtained 11 to 12 days after vaccination. Source of these receptors: a man between 45 and 60 years old who received an inactivated influenza vaccine. Donor details come from another sample of the same person, matched by shared clones.

The chain uses TRBV20-1 and TRBJ2-7; D is uncertain. The germline CDR1 and CDR2 sequences are DFQATT and SNEGSKA (reference sequence). The CDR3 is 14 residues long. The V end was cut by 1 base, the J end by 1 base, with 11 bases between. The CDR3 nucleotides read TGCAGTGCTAGAGCGGTGGTTAGGTCCTACGAGCAGTACTTC. Its translation: CSARAVVRSYEQYF.

This clonotype was counted only a few times. V and J are TRBV28 and TRBJ2-7; 7 bases are shared with TRBD1. Trimming cost V 5 bases and J 3 bases; bases outside gene matches: 7. This CDR3 spans 14 amino acids. Germline CDR1 reads MDHEN; CDR2 reads SYDVKM. CDR3 DNA sequence: TGTGCCAGCAGTCTAGGACAGGAGGTCTACGAGCAGTACTTC. Its translation is CASSLGQEVYEQYF.

As concerns this clonotype: Compared with germline, one end of the junction differs, possibly owing to a read error. The chain has TRBV28 and TRBJ2-5; 8 bases match TRBD1. In germline, CDR1 is MDHEN, CDR2 SYDVKM. The CDR3 totals 11 residues. The CDR3 is CASSFQGALGF. The CDR3 DNA is TGTGCCAGCAGTTTTCAGGGGGCCCTAGGGTTC.

This chain links TRBV6-5 with TRBJ2-5; the match to TRBD2 covers 12 bases. The germline V gene has CDR1 MNHEY and CDR2 SVGAGI. This CDR3 region has 16 residues. J gave up 5 bases and V 4 bases, and 8 bases lay outside the gene matches. CDR3 nucleotides: TGTGCCAGCAGTTGGTCTAGCGGGAGGGAAGGTGAGACCCAGTACTTC. This sequence encodes CASSWSSGREGETQYF.

This clonotype was recorded a few times. The gene calls are TRBV25-1 and TRBJ2-3; D uncertain. The CDR3 loop spans 11 amino acids. V shed 0 bases and J shed 6 bases, with 1 base lying between them. Germline V gives CDR1 MGHDK, CDR2 SYGVNS. This CDR3 reads CASSEYDTQYF. CDR3 in DNA: TGTGCCAGCAGTGAATATGATACGCAGTATTTT.

The chain recombines TRBV5-2 with TRBJ2-1; the table calls TRBD2, which could not be checked here. TRBV5-2 is a listed pseudogene. The CDR3 length is 18 residues. CDR3 residues: CAMGSGISGVISYNEQFF. The CDR3 nucleotides are TGTGCCATGGGCTCCGGGATTAGCGGGGTTATCTCCTACAATGAGCAGTTCTTC.

This clonotype was observed a few times. A read error may produce the germline difference seen at one junction end. The chain's CDR3 is CSARAAPLQGTQYF. In nucleotides, the CDR3 is TGCAGTGCTAGAGCGGCCCCACTCCAAGGGACCCAGTACTTC. This chain uses TRBV20-1 with TRBJ2-5; no definite D call. Germline V CDR1 and CDR2: DFQATT, SNEGSKA (reference sequence). CDR3 length: 14 residues.

This clonotype was seen a single time. The J gene is TRBJ2-7, the V gene TRBV29-1, with D perhaps matching TRBD1 (5 bases). The CDR3 contains 13 residues. V gave up 4 bases and J gave up 2 bases, with 12 bases separating them. Germline assignment: CDR1 SQVTM and CDR2 ANQGSEA. CDR3: CSVGIQVTYEQYF. The DNA of the CDR3 is TGCAGCGTTGGGATACAGGTAACCTACGAGCAGTACTTC.

The chain is built from TRBV6-1 and TRBJ2-7; no definite D call. This CDR3 spans 13 amino acids. Germline V gene sequence: CDR1 MNHNS, CDR2 SASEGT. V gave up 4 bases and J gave up 0 bases, with 7 bases separating them. This chain's CDR3 is CASSVQDSYEQYF. The CDR3 nucleotides are TGTGCCAGCAGTGTTCAGGACTCCTACGAGCAGTACTTC.

V and J are TRBV7-3 and TRBJ2-1, with TRBD1 as a possible D gene (5 bases). Per germline, CDR1 SGHTA and CDR2 FQGTGA. The germline V and J ends were trimmed by 6 bases and 9 bases, with 15 bases remaining between them. This CDR3 comprises 13 residues. CDR3 sequence reads: CASSTLRGAEQFF. The DNA for the CDR3 is TGTGCCAGCAGTACACTAAGGGGCGCTGAGCAGTTCTTC.

The rearrangement uses TRBV5-1 and TRBJ2-3; D unresolved. Germline V CDR1 and CDR2: SGHRS, YFSETQ. The V end lost 6 bases, the J end lost 0 bases, and 11 bases lay between the germline ends. The CDR3 contains 14 residues. The CDR3 protein is CASKDPSSTDTQYF. For the CDR3, the DNA is TGCGCCAGCAAGGACCCCTCAAGCACAGATACGCAGTATTTT.

V and J are TRBV6-2 or TRBV6-3 and TRBJ2-4; D unresolved. Germline loops: CDR1 MNHEY, CDR2 SVGEGT. This CDR3 comprises 15 residues. V lost 5 bases and J lost 0, with 11 bases in between. CDR3 sequence: CASSRPGLAKNIQYF. The CDR3, as DNA: TGTGCCAGCAGTAGACCGGGTCTAGCCAAAAACATTCAGTACTTC.

The chain joins TRBV20-1 to TRBJ2-7, with D possibly being TRBD2 (6 bases). V was pared by 7 bases and J by 2 bases, with 15 bases between. This CDR3 spans 13 amino acids. CDR1 and CDR2 from the germline V gene are DFQATT and SNEGSKA (reference sequence). CDR3 loop: CSVGGLGPYEQYF. CDR3 DNA: TGCAGTGTCGGGGGACTGGGGCCCTACGAGCAGTACTTC.

This sequence joins TRBV20-1 and TRBJ1-2; no clear D. Trimming stripped 0 bases from V and 4 bases from J, with 6 bases between. The CDR3 runs 12 residues. The germline V gene encodes CDR1 DFQATT and CDR2 SNEGSKA (reference sequence). For the CDR3, the DNA is TGCAGTGCTAGAGATTCGGGCTATGGCTACACCTTC. As protein: CSARDSGYGYTF.